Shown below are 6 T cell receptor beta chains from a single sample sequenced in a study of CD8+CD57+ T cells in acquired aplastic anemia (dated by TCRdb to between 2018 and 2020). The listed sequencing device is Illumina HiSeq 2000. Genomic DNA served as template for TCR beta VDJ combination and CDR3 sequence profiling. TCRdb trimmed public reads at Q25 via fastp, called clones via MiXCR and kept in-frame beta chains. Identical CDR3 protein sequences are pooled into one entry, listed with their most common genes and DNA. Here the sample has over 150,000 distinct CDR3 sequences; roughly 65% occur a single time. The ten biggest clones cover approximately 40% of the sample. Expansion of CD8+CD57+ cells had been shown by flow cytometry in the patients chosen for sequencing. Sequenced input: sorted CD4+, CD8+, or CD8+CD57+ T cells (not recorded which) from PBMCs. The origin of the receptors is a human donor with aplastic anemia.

This CDR3 is CASSLAGPGGTEAFF. The CDR3 coding sequence is TGTGCCAGCAGCTTAGCGGGCCCGGGGGGCACTGAAGCTTTCTTT. The rearrangement joins TRBV7-9 to TRBJ1-1; possibly TRBD1 for D (5 bases). The V end lost 0 bases, the J end lost 4 bases, and 12 bases lay between the germline ends. The CDR3 loop spans 15 amino acids. Germline CDR1 reads SEHNR; CDR2 reads FQNEAQ (reference sequence).

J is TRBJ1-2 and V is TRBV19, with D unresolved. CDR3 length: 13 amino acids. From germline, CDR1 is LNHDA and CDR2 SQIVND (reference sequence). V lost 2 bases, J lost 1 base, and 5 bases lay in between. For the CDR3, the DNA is TGTGCCAGTAGTATAAACAGTAACTATGGCTACACCTTC. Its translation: CASSINSNYGYTF. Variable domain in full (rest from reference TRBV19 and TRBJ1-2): DGGITQSPKYLFRKEGQNVTLSCEQNLNHDAMYWYRQDPGQGLRLIYYSQIVNDFQKGDIAEGYSVSREKKESFPLTVTSAQKNPTAFYLCASSINSNYGYTFGSGTRLTVV.

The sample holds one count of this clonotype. The CDR3 sequence is CATSRAGGRNEQFF. CDR3 sequence (DNA): TGTGCCACCAGCAGAGCGGGGGGACGCAATGAGCAGTTCTTC. This chain joins TRBV15 and TRBJ2-1, with TRBD2 identical over 7 bases. Germline V gene data show CDR1 as LNHNV and CDR2 as YYDKDF (reference sequence). Losses at the gene ends were 1 base for V and 6 bases for J; bases not matched to a gene: 3. This CDR3 region has 14 residues.

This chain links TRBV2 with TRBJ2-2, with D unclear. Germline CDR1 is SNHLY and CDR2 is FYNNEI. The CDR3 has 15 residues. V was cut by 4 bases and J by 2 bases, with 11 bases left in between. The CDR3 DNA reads TGTGCCAGCAGTGGTGGCAGTACCAACACCGGGGAGCTGTTTTTT. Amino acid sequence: CASSGGSTNTGELFF.

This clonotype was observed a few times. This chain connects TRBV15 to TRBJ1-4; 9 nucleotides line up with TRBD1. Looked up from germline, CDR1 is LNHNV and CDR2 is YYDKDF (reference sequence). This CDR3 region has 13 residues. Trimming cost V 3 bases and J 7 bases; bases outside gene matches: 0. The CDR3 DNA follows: TGTGCCACCAGCAGGGACAGGGGTGAAAAACTGTTTTTT. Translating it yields CATSRDRGEKLFF.

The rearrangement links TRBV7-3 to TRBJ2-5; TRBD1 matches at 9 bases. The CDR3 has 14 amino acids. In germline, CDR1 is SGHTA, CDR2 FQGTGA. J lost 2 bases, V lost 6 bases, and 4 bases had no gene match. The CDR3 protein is CASRVTGGQETQYF. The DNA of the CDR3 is TGTGCCAGCAGGGTGACAGGGGGGCAAGAGACCCAGTACTTC. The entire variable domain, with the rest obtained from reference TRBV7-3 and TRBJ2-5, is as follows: GAGVSQTPSNKVTEKGKYVELRCDPISGHTALYWYRQSLGQGPEFLIYFQGTGAADDSGLPNDRFFAVRPEGSVSTLKIQRTERGDSAVYLCASRVTGGQETQYFGPGTRLLVL.